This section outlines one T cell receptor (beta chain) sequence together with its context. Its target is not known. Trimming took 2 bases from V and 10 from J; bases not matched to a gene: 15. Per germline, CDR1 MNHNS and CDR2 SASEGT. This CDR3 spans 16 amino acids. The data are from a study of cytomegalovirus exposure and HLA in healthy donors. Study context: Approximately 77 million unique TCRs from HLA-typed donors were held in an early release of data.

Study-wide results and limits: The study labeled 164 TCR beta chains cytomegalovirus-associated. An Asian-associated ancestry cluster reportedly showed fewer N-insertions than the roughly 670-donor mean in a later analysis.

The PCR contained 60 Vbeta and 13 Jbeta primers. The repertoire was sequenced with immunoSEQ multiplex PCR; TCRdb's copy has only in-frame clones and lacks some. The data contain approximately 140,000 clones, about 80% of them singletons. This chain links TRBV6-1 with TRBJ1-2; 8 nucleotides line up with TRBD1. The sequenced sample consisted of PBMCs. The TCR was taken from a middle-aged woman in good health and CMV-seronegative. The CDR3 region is CASSEPGRGQGHVYTF. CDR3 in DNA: TGTGCCAGCAGTGAACCGGGACGCGGACAGGGTCACGTCTACACCTTC.